This T cell receptor beta chain was found in a study of blood T cell repertoires in COVID-19. Overall study: The study drew acute and convalescent COVID-19 samples from the United States, Italy and Spain.

Individuals drawn from about 26 US areas were roughly 18 to 100 years old. Clinical history as reported by participants underpinned cohort assignment. Libraries were prepared by immunoSEQ multiplex PCR; TCRdb keeps only in-frame clonotypes and omits some of them. The data hold approximately 440,000 clones, with around 91% observed a single time. The CDR3 loop spans 16 amino acids. Germline V CDR1 and CDR2: SNHLY, FYNNEI. J was trimmed by 6 bases and V by 8 bases; bases with no gene match: 15. The V call is TRBV2, the J call TRBJ2-1; 8 bases align to TRBD2. Material for sequencing was PBMCs or T cells enriched from blood (not recorded which). This TCR was sampled from a man aged 18 to 29 who had recovered from COVID-19. The CDR3 nucleotides read TGTGCCAGCGAGGGGTCGGGGGGGCTTCCAGCCAATGAGCAGTTCTTC. This translates into CASEGSGGLPANEQFF.